Presented here are 21 T cell receptor beta chains from one specimen sequenced in a study of T cell clonality in common variable immunodeficiency. The assay was immunoSEQ multiplex PCR, and TCRdb's table has in-frame clones only and misses some. In total the sample includes 80,000 or so clones, none of them seen once. Sequenced input: peripheral blood mononuclear cells. The receptors come from a person aged 18 to 69 in good health.

This clone was recorded many times. The sequenced fragment ends 3 residues before the CDR3 boundary, so the rest is inferred from the germline J gene. The V call is TRBV18, the J call TRBJ2-2, with D possibly matching TRBD1 (5 bases). The CDR3 is 15 residues long. V lost 8 bases, J lost 4 bases, and 17 bases lay in between. Germline V gives CDR1 KGHSH, CDR2 LQKENI. The DNA read from the CDR3 is TGTGCCAGCCGGACATCGGGCGAATTCACCGGGGAG. Its protein is CASRTSGEFTGE. The CDR3 in full is CASRTSGEFTGELFF.

This clone was counted many times. The read ends 3 residues shy of where the CDR3 ends; the end is completed using the germline J gene. The V call is TRBV11-2, the J call TRBJ2-1; tentatively, D is TRBD1 (5 bases). V was pared by 1 base and J by 3 bases, with 10 bases between. CDR3 length: 15 amino acids. Per germline, CDR1 SGHAT and CDR2 FQNNGV. CDR3 loop: CASSLVAGFYNEQFF. The CDR3 bases that were read are TGTGCCAGCAGCTTAGTTGCAGGGTTCTACAATGAG.

This clone has ten or more counts. The read gets to within 3 residues of the CDR3 end, and the germline J gene fills in the rest. The rearrangement links TRBV5-1 to TRBJ2-1; D gene ambiguous. This CDR3 has 13 residues. CDR1 and CDR2 from the germline V gene are SGHRS and YFSETQ. With 2 bases removed from V and 5 bases from J, the gap between germline ends came to 8 bases. Partial CDR3 DNA: TGCGCCAGCAGCTTTGGGCGAAACAATGAG. This translates into CASSFGRNNE. The complete CDR3 reads CASSFGRNNEQFF.

There are many counts of this clone. Read coverage stops 3 residues before the CDR3 terminus; the germline J gene supplies the remainder. The chain is built from TRBV5-1 and TRBJ2-1; tentatively, D is TRBD1 (6 bases). The V gene's germline CDR1 is SGHRS and CDR2 YFSETQ. The CDR3 is 15 residues long. V dropped 0 bases and J dropped 7 bases, with 14 bases sitting between them. The CDR3 protein is CASSLGWARGNEQFF. The part of the CDR3 DNA that was read is TGCGCCAGCAGCTTGGGATGGGCTAGGGGGAATGAG.

This clone was detected ten times or more. CDR3 bases read: TGTGCCACCAGCAGAGATCAGGCCATCGAG. This sequence encodes CATSRDQAIE. Given in full, the CDR3 is CATSRDQAIEQYF. This chain links TRBV15 with TRBJ2-7; D not certain. The DNA ends 3 residues before the CDR3 does, and the rest of the CDR3 is filled in from the germline J gene. Germline lookup yields CDR1 LNHNV and CDR2 YYDKDF (reference sequence). Deletions cut 0 bases from V and 6 bases from J, with 9 bases between. This CDR3 region has 13 residues.

With respect to this clone: The sequenced fragment ends 3 residues before the CDR3 boundary, so the rest is inferred from the germline J gene. The rearrangement links TRBV7-3 to TRBJ2-3; TRBD2 matches 7 bases. CDR3 length equals 16 residues. The V gene end was trimmed by 5 bases and the J gene end by 0 bases; junction bases not matched to a gene: 8. Germline CDR1 and CDR2: SGHTA and FQGTGA. The chain's CDR3 is CASSPGLTGSTDTQYF. The CDR3 DNA, read in part, is TGTGCCAGCAGCCCGGGACTAACGGGGAGCACAGATACG.

This clone was seen at least ten times. With the read ending 3 residues before the CDR3 end, the germline J gene is used to fill in that end. The chain links TRBV4-1 to TRBJ2-7; D unclear. Trimming removed 1 base from V and 1 base from J, with 5 bases in between. This CDR3 spans 13 amino acids. Germline-derived CDR1 and CDR2 are MGHRA and YSYEKL. The part of the CDR3 DNA that was read is TGCGCCAGCAGCCAAGGCCGGTCCTACGAG. Protein sequence: CASSQGRSYE. The whole CDR3 protein is CASSQGRSYEQYF.

This clone has at least ten counts. The CDR3 is CASSRTSGRTDTQYF. CDR3 bases read: TGTGCCAGCAGCAGGACTAGCGGGAGGACAGATACG. The chain employs TRBV5-4 and TRBJ2-3, with 14 nucleotides matching TRBD2. The read terminates 3 residues ahead of where the CDR3 ends, so the germline J gene completes it. Trimming at V came to 4 bases and at J to 3 bases, leaving 1 base not matched to a gene. The germline V gene has CDR1 SGHNT and CDR2 YYREEE (reference sequence). The CDR3 has 15 residues.

In this sample, this clone turned up a few times. The CDR3 end falls 3 residues outside the read, so it is completed with the germline J gene. The chain links TRBV2 to TRBJ2-7; 12 bases fit TRBD2. CDR1 SNHLY and CDR2 FYNNEI come from the germline V gene. The CDR3 totals 15 residues. The V gene end was trimmed by 5 bases and the J gene end by 5 bases; junction bases not matched to a gene: 7. CDR3: CASSSGTSGPHEQYF. The sequenced CDR3 bases are TGTGCCAGCAGTTCCGGGACTAGCGGGCCCCACGAG. The whole variable domain, filled in from reference TRBV2 and TRBJ2-7, reads EPEVTQTPSHQVTQMGQEVILRCVPISNHLYFYWYRQILGQKVEFLVSFYNNEISEKSEIFDDQFSVERPDGSNFTLKIRSTKLEDSAMYFCASSSGTSGPHEQYFGPGTRLTVT.

The table lists this clone with many counts. The sequenced fragment ends 3 residues before the CDR3 boundary, so the rest is inferred from the germline J gene. The chain uses TRBV5-5 and TRBJ2-7; 10 bases fit TRBD1. The V segment lost 4 bases and the J segment 6 bases; nucleotides outside the gene matches: 7. Germline assignment: CDR1 SGHKS and CDR2 YYEKEE (reference sequence). The CDR3 has 14 amino acids. CDR3 bases read: TGTGCCAGCAGCGGGCCCGGGACAGGGGTCGAG. Its protein product is CASSGPGTGVE. The full CDR3 protein is CASSGPGTGVEQYF.

This clone was counted between two and nine times. The read halts 3 residues ahead of the CDR3 end, with the missing end drawn from the germline J gene. The chain couples TRBV5-1 to TRBJ2-1; perhaps TRBD1 as D (7 bases). CDR1 SGHRS and CDR2 YFSETQ come from the germline V gene. The CDR3 is 16 amino acids. Between the trimmed V and J ends, which lost 6 bases and 7 bases, there was a span of 23 bases. The CDR3: CASTKPGQGGGNEQFF. CDR3 DNA, as far as it was read: TGCGCCAGCACGAAGCCGGGGCAGGGGGGTGGGAATGAG.

This clone came up a few times. Read coverage stops 3 residues before the CDR3 terminus; the germline J gene supplies the remainder. The genes are TRBV5-4 and TRBJ2-5; 10 nucleotides agree with TRBD1. This CDR3 contains 16 residues. Germline lookup yields CDR1 SGHNT and CDR2 YYREEE (reference sequence). J lost 5 bases, V lost 5 bases, and 12 bases had no gene match. Here the CDR3 reads CASRPPGQGLRETQYF. The covered CDR3 bases are TGTGCCAGCAGGCCGCCGGGACAGGGGCTTCGGGAGACC.

This clone was counted many times. The CDR3 DNA, read in part, is TGTGCCAGCAGCGCTGACAAGGGGGCCTATGGC. Encoded protein: CASSADKGAYG. The full CDR3 is CASSADKGAYGYTF. The gene calls are TRBV7-2 and TRBJ1-2; 7 bases agree with TRBD1. The sequenced fragment ends 3 residues before the CDR3 boundary, so the rest is inferred from the germline J gene. The CDR3 has 14 residues. Germline assignment: CDR1 SGHTA and CDR2 FQGNSA. V shed 5 bases and J 4 bases; nucleotides not matched to a gene: 7.

The sample holds many counts of this clone. The chain's CDR3 is CASSTTGGGNQPQHF. CDR3 bases read: TGTGCCAGCTCAACAACAGGGGGCGGCAATCAGCCC. V and J are TRBV18 and TRBJ1-5; 9 bases are shared with TRBD1. The CDR3 end lies 3 residues beyond the end of the read and is filled in from the germline J gene. The CDR3 is 15 amino acids. V lost 5 bases to trimming and J lost 2 bases; unmatched junction nucleotides: 4. CDR1 KGHSH and CDR2 LQKENI come from the germline V gene.

This clone was detected a few times. The read is 3 residues too short to cover the CDR3 end, so that end is filled in from the germline J gene. This sequence joins TRBV5-3 and TRBJ1-5; a possible D gene is TRBD1 (6 bases). TRBV5-3 is known as an ORF, though its function is uncertain. The length of the CDR3 is 16 residues. V was trimmed by 3 bases and J by 2 bases, leaving 15 bases between them. The sequenced part of the CDR3 DNA is TGTGCCAGAAGCTCCGGGCAGGGGAAGGGCAATCAGCCC. This encodes CARSSGQGKGNQP. The whole CDR3 region reads CARSSGQGKGNQPQHF.

This clone occurred many times. The read halts 3 residues ahead of the CDR3 end, with the missing end drawn from the germline J gene. The V call is TRBV5-1, the J call TRBJ2-2; maybe TRBD1 (6 bases). The CDR3 contains 14 residues. V was cut by 3 bases and J by 6 bases, with 12 bases left in between. Germline-derived CDR1 and CDR2 are SGHRS and YFSETQ. Partial CDR3 DNA: TGCGCCAGCAGCTACGACAGGTACGCCGGGGAG. Protein: CASSYDRYAGE. The entire CDR3 protein is CASSYDRYAGELFF.

This clone was recorded many times. The sequenced part of the CDR3 DNA is TGTGCCATCGGAAGAGAACTAGCGGGGAAAGGAAGTGAG. It translates to CAIGRELAGKGSE. The full-length CDR3 reads as CAIGRELAGKGSEQFF. The chain uses TRBV10-3 and TRBJ2-1, with TRBD2 identical over 10 bases. The read terminates 3 residues ahead of where the CDR3 ends, so the germline J gene completes it. Germline-derived CDR1 and CDR2 are ENHRY and SYGVKD. V lost 8 bases and J lost 9; bases outside the gene matches: 16. The CDR3 extends over 16 amino acids.

On this clone itself: The read gets to within 3 residues of the CDR3 end, and the germline J gene fills in the rest. The chain has TRBV6-2 or TRBV6-3 and TRBJ1-2; D remains ambiguous. The CDR3 sequence is 12 residues long. The germline V gene has CDR1 MNHEY and CDR2 SVGEGT. CDR3 DNA (partial): TGTGCCAGCAGGGAAAGCGGGAGGGTC. Its translation is CASRESGRV. The CDR3 as a whole reads CASRESGRVYTF.

The table lists this clone with a few counts. From the germline J gene comes the end of the CDR3, since the read stops 3 residues before it. This chain links TRBV10-2 with TRBJ2-3; 9 bases line up with TRBD2. Germline-derived CDR1 and CDR2 are WSHSY and SAAADI. After removal of 6 bases from V and 2 bases from J, the junction contained 6 bases not matched to a gene. CDR3 size: 15 residues. CDR3 region: CASRPSGAYTDTQYF. The sequenced part of the CDR3 DNA is TGCGCCAGCAGGCCTAGCGGGGCTTACACAGATACG.

This clone has at least ten counts. The read comes to an end 3 residues before the CDR3 does, leaving the germline J gene to fill in the end. The chain combines TRBV4-1 with TRBJ1-2, with TRBD1 as a possible D gene (6 bases). In germline, CDR1 is MGHRA, CDR2 YSYEKL. With 0 bases removed from V and 4 bases from J, the gap between germline ends came to 15 bases. The CDR3 has 16 amino acids. The DNA read from the CDR3 is TGCGCCAGCAGCCAAGATAGGTTGGCACAGGGCTATGGC. Its translation is CASSQDRLAQGYG. The full CDR3 protein reads CASSQDRLAQGYGYTF.

This clone was detected many times. With the read ending 3 residues before the CDR3 end, the germline J gene is used to fill in that end. The V gene is TRBV7-3, the J gene TRBJ2-2; no clear D gene. Germline V gene lookup returns CDR1 SGHTA and CDR2 FQGTGA. The CDR3 spans 13 residues. V lost 2 bases and J lost 6, with 7 bases in between. CDR3: CASSLVESGELFF. The sequenced CDR3 bases are TGTGCCAGCAGCTTAGTAGAGTCCGGGGAG.